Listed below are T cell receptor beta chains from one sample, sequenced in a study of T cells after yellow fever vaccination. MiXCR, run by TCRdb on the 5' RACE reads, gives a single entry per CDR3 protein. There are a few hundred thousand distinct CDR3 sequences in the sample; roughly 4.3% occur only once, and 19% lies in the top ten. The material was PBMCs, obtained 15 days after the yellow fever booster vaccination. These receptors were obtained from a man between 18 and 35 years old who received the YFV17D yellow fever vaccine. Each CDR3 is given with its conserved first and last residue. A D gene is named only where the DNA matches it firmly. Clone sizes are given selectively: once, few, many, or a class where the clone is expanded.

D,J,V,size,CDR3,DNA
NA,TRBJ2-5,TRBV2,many,CASSPRTETQYF,TGTGCCAGCAGTCCTAGAACGGAGACCCAGTACTTC
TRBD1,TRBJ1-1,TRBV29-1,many,CSVEWDRVHTEAFF,TGCAGCGTTGAGTGGGACAGGGTCCACACTGAAGCTTTCTTT
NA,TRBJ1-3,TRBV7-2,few,CASSLKQGFFSGNTIYF,TGTGCCAGCAGCTTAAAGCAGGGTTTCTTTTCTGGAAACACCATATATTTT
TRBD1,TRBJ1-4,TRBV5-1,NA,CASSPGQSENEKLFF,TGCGCCAGCAGCCCGGGACAGTCCGAAAATGAAAAACTGTTTTTT
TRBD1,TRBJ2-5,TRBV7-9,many,CASSFRGGGETQYF,TGTGCCAGCAGCTTCCGAGGGGGCGGAGAGACCCAGTACTTC
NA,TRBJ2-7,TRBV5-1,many,CASRTTGSYEQYF,TGCGCCAGCAGGACGACAGGCTCCTACGAGCAGTACTTC
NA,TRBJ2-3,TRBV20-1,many,CSAREADGGPTLITDTQYF,TGCAGTGCTAGAGAGGCGGACGGGGGGCCTACCCTTATCACAGATACGCAGTATTTT
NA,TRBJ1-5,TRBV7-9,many,CASSLDGSQPQHF,TGTGCCAGCAGCTTAGATGGGTCTCAGCCCCAGCATTTT
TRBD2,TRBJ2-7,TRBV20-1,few,CSGLAQGEQYF,TGCAGCGGACTAGCACAAGGCGAGCAGTACTTC
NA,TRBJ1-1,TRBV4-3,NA,CASSQNMGLEAFF,TGCGCCAGCAGCCAGAATATGGGCCTAGAAGCTTTCTTT
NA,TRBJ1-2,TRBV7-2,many,CASSRGDINYGYTF,TGTGCCAGCAGTCGAGGAGACATTAACTATGGCTACACCTTC
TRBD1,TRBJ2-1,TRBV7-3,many,CASSLEGQGYNEQFF,TGTGCCAGCAGCTTAGAGGGACAGGGCTACAATGAGCAGTTCTTC
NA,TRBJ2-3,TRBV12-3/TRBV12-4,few,CASGWASPGTDTQYF,TGTGCCAGCGGGTGGGCCAGCCCCGGGACAGATACGCAGTATTTT
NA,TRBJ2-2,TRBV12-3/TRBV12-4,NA,CASSLRGGDTGELFF,TGTGCCAGCAGTTTACGAGGGGGAGACACCGGGGAGCTGTTTTTT
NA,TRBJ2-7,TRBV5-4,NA,CASSLGDISYEQYF,TGTGCCAGCAGCTTGGGGGACATTTCCTACGAGCAGTACTTC
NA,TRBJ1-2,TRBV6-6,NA,CASSPAGLYGYTF,TGTGCCAGCAGCCCCGCGGGGCTCTATGGCTACACCTTC
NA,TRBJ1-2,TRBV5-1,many,CASSLAPGEGYTF,TGCGCCAGCAGCTTGGCCCCAGGGGAGGGCTACACCTTC
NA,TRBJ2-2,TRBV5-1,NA,CASSLGQPGELFF,TGCGCCAGCAGCTTGGGACAGCCCGGGGAGCTGTTTTTT
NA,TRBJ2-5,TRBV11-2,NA,CASSLAAGAGETQYF,TGTGCCAGCAGCTTAGCTGCGGGGGCGGGAGAGACCCAGTACTTC
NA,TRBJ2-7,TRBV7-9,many,CASSLSVYEQYF,TGTGCCAGCAGCTTATCGGTTTACGAGCAGTACTTC
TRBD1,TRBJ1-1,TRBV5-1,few,CASSATGATEAFF,TGCGCCAGCAGCGCGACAGGGGCCACTGAAGCTTTCTTT
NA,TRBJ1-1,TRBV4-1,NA,CASSQGTGWTEAFF,TGCGCCAGCAGCCAAGGCACAGGGTGGACTGAAGCTTTCTTT
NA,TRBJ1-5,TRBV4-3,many,CASSQDLPGYGQPQHF,TGCGCCAGCAGCCAAGATCTTCCAGGCTATGGCCAGCCCCAGCATTTT
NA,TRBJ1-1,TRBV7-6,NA,CASSLALGGPEGNTEAFF,TGTGCCAGCAGCTTAGCGCTTGGGGGCCCGGAGGGGAACACTGAAGCTTTCTTT
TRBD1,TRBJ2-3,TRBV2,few,CASDNPGQGQDTQYF,TGTGCCAGCGACAATCCGGGACAGGGTCAAGATACGCAGTATTTT
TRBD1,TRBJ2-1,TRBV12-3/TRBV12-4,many,CASSAQGVGDEQFF,TGTGCCAGCAGTGCCCAGGGGGTAGGGGATGAGCAGTTCTTC
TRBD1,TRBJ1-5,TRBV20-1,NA,CSARTGRSNQPQHF,TGCAGTGCTAGGACAGGGCGTAGCAATCAGCCCCAGCATTTT
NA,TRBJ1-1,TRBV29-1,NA,CSVEGFSAREEAFF,TGCAGCGTTGAAGGGTTTAGTGCTAGGGAGGAAGCTTTCTTT
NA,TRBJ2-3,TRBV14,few,CASSQVLGVGDTQYF,TGTGCCAGCAGCCAAGTCTTGGGGGTTGGAGATACGCAGTATTTT
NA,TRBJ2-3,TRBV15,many,CATSREADTQYF,TGTGCCACCAGCAGAGAAGCAGATACGCAGTATTTT
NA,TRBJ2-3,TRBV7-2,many,CASDGGANADTQYF,TGTGCCAGCGATGGTGGGGCTAACGCAGATACGCAGTATTTT
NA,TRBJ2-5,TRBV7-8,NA,CASSFRGRQDTQYF,TGTGCCAGCAGCTTCAGGGGAAGGCAAGATACCCAGTACTTC
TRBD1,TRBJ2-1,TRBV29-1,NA,CSAGQARGNEQFF,TGCAGCGCGGGACAGGCCAGGGGGAATGAGCAGTTCTTC
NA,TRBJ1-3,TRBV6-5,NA,CASSYFPRASSGNTIYF,TGTGCCAGCAGTTACTTTCCCCGGGCGAGCTCTGGAAACACCATATATTTT
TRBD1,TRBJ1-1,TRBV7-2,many,CASSLGGQGRTEAFF,TGTGCCAGCAGCTTAGGCGGACAGGGGAGGACTGAAGCTTTCTTT
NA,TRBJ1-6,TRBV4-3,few,CASSQGYRVGSPLHF,TGCGCCAGCAGCCAAGGTTACAGGGTTGGTTCACCCCTCCACTTT
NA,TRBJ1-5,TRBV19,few,CASSVRENQPQHF,TGTGCCAGTAGTGTCAGAGAGAATCAGCCCCAGCATTTT